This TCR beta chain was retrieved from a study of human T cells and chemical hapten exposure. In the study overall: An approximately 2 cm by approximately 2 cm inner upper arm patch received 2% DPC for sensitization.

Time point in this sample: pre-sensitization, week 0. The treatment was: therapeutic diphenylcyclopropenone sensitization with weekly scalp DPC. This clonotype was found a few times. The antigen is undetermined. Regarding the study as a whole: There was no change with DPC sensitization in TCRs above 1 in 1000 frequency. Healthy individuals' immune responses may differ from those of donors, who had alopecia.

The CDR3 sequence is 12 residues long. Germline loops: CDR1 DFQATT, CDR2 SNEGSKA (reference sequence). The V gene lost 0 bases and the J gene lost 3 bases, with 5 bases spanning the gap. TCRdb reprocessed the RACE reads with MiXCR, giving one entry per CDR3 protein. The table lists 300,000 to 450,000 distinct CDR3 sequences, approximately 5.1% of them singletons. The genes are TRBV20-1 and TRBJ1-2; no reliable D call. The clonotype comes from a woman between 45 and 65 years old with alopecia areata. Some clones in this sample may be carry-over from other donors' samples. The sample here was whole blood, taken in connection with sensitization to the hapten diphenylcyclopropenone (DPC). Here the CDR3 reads CSAREQYYGYTF. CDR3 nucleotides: TGCAGTGCTAGAGAACAGTACTATGGCTACACCTTC.